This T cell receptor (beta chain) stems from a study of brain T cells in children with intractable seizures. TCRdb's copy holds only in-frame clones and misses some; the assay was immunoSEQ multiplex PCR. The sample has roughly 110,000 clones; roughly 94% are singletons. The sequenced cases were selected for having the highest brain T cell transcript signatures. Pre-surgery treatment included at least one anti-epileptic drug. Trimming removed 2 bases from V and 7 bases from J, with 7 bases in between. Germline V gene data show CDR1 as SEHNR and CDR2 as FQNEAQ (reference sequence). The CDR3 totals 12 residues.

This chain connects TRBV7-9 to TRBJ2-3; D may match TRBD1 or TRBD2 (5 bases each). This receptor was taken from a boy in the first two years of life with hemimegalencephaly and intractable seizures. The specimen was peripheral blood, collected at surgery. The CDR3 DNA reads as TGTGCCAGCAGCTTACGGGGCTATACGCAGTATTTT. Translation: CASSLRGYTQYF.